One T cell receptor (beta chain) is described in this entry. Its antigen is still unknown. The data were obtained in a study of shared clonotypes between healthy human individuals. With 4 bases clipped from V and 7 bases from J, the junction kept 17 bases outside the gene matches. Looked up from germline, CDR1 is SGHRS and CDR2 is YFSETQ. The CDR3 totals 16 residues. Method: immunoSEQ multiplex PCR; TCRdb's copy keeps in-frame clones and lacks some. Here the sample spans millions of clones, 85% to 95% being singletons. Study-level points and caveats: Naive CD4 clonotypes overlapped across several donors at roughly 4.5%.

The specimen was naive CD4+ T cells sorted from blood. Regarding subset: CD45RA+ positively selected. The receptor's source is a man between 18 and 29 years old in good health. The V gene is TRBV5-1, the J gene TRBJ2-7; 7 bases map to TRBD2. CDR3 sequence: CASSPGASGTSGEQYF. In DNA form, the CDR3 reads TGCGCCAGCAGCCCGGGAGCTAGCGGAACCTCTGGGGAGCAGTACTTC.